This T cell receptor (beta chain) comes out of a study of cytomegalovirus exposure and HLA in healthy donors. CDR1 KGHSH and CDR2 LQKENI come from the germline V gene. Trimming cost V 1 base and J 5 bases, with 9 bases left between them. The CDR3 runs to 14 residues. TCRdb's table, derived via immunoSEQ multiplex PCR, lists solely in-frame clones and lacks some. The sample carries 130,000 to 150,000 clones, 88% recorded once. The rearrangement uses TRBV18 and TRBJ1-5; the D gene is possibly TRBD1 (6 bases). This clonotype was sampled from a woman under 30 in good health and CMV-seropositive. What was sequenced was PBMCs. The CDR3 here is CASSPQAGDQPQHF. The CDR3 DNA reads TGTGCCAGCTCACCACAGGCAGGGGATCAGCCCCAGCATTTT.